The next 28 T cell receptor beta chains were all read from a single sample in a study of blood T cell repertoires in COVID-19. Produced via immunoSEQ multiplex PCR; TCRdb's table is partial and in-frame only. The sample lists a few hundred thousand clones, about 80% seen once, with about 3% in the top ten. The sequenced material came from PBMCs or T cells enriched from blood (not recorded which). The origin of the receptors is a man between 45 and 60 years old who had recovered from COVID-19.

The V call is TRBV9, the J call TRBJ2-2; 10 bases are shared with TRBD2. The CDR3 totals 18 residues. Per the germline V gene, CDR1 is SGDLS and CDR2 is YYNGEE. V gave up 1 base and J gave up 6 bases; unmatched junction bases: 12. The CDR3 DNA follows: TGTGCCAGCAGCGTAAGAGCGGGAGGGCCTTCTCAGGCCGGGGAGCTGTTTTTT. It yields the protein CASSVRAGGPSQAGELFF.

As for this clone: An end of the junction differs from the germline gene, which may be a read error. The V and J genes are TRBV7-2 and TRBJ2-1, with a tentative D call TRBD2 (6 bases). Germline V gives CDR1 SGHTA, CDR2 FQGNSA. The CDR3 length is 15 residues. The CDR3 sequence is CASSLAGTYYHEQFF. CDR3 nucleotides: TGTGCCAGCAGCTTAGCCGGGACTTACTACCATGAGCAGTTCTTC.

The CDR3 region is CASSSDGQGAGETQYF. The DNA for the CDR3 is TGCGCCAGCAGCTCTGATGGGCAGGGGGCGGGTGAGACCCAGTACTTC. This chain joins TRBV5-1 and TRBJ2-5, with 8 bases that match TRBD1. Per the germline V gene, CDR1 is SGHRS and CDR2 is YFSETQ. The CDR3 totals 16 residues. Trimming removed 3 bases from V and 5 bases from J; junction bases left unmatched: 12.

This rearrangement joins TRBV12-5 to TRBJ2-7; D is unclear. The germline V gene encodes CDR1 LGHNT and CDR2 FRNRAP. V lost 3 bases, J lost 5 bases, and 11 bases lay in between. This CDR3 comprises 13 residues. CDR3 DNA sequence: TGTGCTAGTGGTTTAGTCTGGAGCGACGAGCAGTACTTC. Protein product: CASGLVWSDEQYF. Full variable domain (missing parts from reference TRBV12-5 and TRBJ2-7): DARVTQTPRHKVTEMGQEVTMRCQPILGHNTVFWYRQTMMQGLELLAYFRNRAPLDDSGMPKDRFSAEMPDATLATLKIQPSEPRDSAVYFCASGLVWSDEQYFGPGTRLTVT.

This clone appeared once. The chain recombines TRBV6-5 with TRBJ2-7; no clear D gene. The V gene lost 0 bases and the J gene lost 0 bases, with 6 bases spanning the gap. CDR1 and CDR2 from the germline V gene are MNHEY and SVGAGI. This CDR3 comprises 14 residues. DNA for the CDR3: TGTGCCAGCAGTTACTCGGCACCCTCCTACGAGCAGTACTTC. As protein: CASSYSAPSYEQYF.

The chain has TRBV25-1 and TRBJ1-2; 7 bases are a match to TRBD1. Trimming removed 8 bases from V and 2 bases from J; junction bases left unmatched: 8. This CDR3 contains 14 residues. The V gene's germline CDR1 is MGHDK and CDR2 SYGVNS. DNA for the CDR3: TGTGCCAGCGGAGCCGAGACAGGGAACTATGGCTACACCTTC. Translating gives CASGAETGNYGYTF.

The sample holds a few counts of this clone. This chain joins TRBV29-1 and TRBJ1-5; 10 nucleotides match TRBD1. The trim removed 5 bases at V and 7 bases at J, leaving 8 bases unmatched. This CDR3 region has 14 residues. The germline V gene has CDR1 SQVTM and CDR2 ANQGSEA. The CDR3 reads CSVSGTGVYQPQHF. The CDR3 bases are TGCAGCGTTTCCGGGACAGGGGTTTACCAGCCCCAGCATTTT.

Turning to this clone: At one boundary the junction diverges from the germline segment, which might be a read error. The CDR3, as DNA: TGTGCCAGCAGGAATAGCGGGATTTTCCTCTTC. This encodes CASRNSGIFLF. This chain uses TRBV2 with TRBJ2-1; 8 bases agree with TRBD2. Germline-derived CDR1 and CDR2 are SNHLY and FYNNEI. The CDR3 length is 11 residues.

V and J are TRBV6-4 and TRBJ2-1; possible D gene TRBD2, 5 bases. The CDR3 is made up of 13 amino acids. The V end was cut by 4 bases, the J end by 8 bases, with 12 bases between. Germline loops: CDR1 MRHNA, CDR2 SNTAGT. As DNA, the CDR3 is TGTGCCAGCAGTGGTCAGAGGGCCGATGAGCAGTTCTTC. Translated, it gives CASSGQRADEQFF.

V is TRBV9 and J is TRBJ2-1, with TRBD1 matching over 10 bases. Germline CDR1 reads SGDLS; CDR2 reads YYNGEE. The CDR3 has 18 amino acids. V lost 0 bases and J lost 9; bases outside the gene matches: 15. As DNA, the CDR3 is TGTGCCAGCAGCGTAGCAGGGTTGCGGACAGGGGGGCATGGTGAGCAGTTCTTC. Its translation is CASSVAGLRTGGHGEQFF.

In DNA form, the CDR3 reads TGTGCCAGCAGCCCCCACAGCGGGGGGGTCACCGGGGAGCTGTTTTTT. The encoded protein is CASSPHSGGVTGELFF. This chain links TRBV5-6 with TRBJ2-2; 10 bases are a match to TRBD2. This CDR3 region has 16 residues. Looked up from germline, CDR1 is SGHDT and CDR2 is YYEEEE. V lost 4 bases, J lost 4 bases, and 7 bases stayed unmatched.

This sequence joins TRBV9 and TRBJ2-1; maybe TRBD1 (6 bases). Between the trimmed V and J ends, which lost 0 bases and 8 bases, there was a span of 12 bases. Germline-derived CDR1 and CDR2 are SGDLS and YYNGEE. The CDR3 runs to 14 residues. The CDR3 bases are TGTGCCAGCAGCGTAGATCCAGGGGTCTATGAGCAGTTCTTC. Amino acid sequence: CASSVDPGVYEQFF.

The rearrangement links TRBV6-5 to TRBJ2-7, with D perhaps matching TRBD1 (5 bases). CDR1 is MNHEY, CDR2 SVGAGI, per germline. Trimming took off 6 bases at V and 0 bases at J, with 12 bases between the two ends. This CDR3 comprises 14 residues. The CDR3 coding sequence is TGTGCCAGCAGCACAGGCCCGAGCTCCTACGAGCAGTACTTC. Encoded protein: CASSTGPSSYEQYF.

The rearrangement uses TRBV3-1 (or the pseudogene TRBV3-2) and TRBJ1-1; D unclear. The CDR3 consists of 16 residues. The V gene's germline CDR1 is LGHDT and CDR2 YNNKEL (reference sequence). V lost 2 bases and J 1 base, leaving 14 bases between the germline ends. The chain's CDR3 is CASSQRSLEWNTEAFF. CDR3 nucleotide sequence: TGTGCCAGCAGCCAAAGATCATTAGAATGGAACACTGAAGCTTTCTTT.

The chain employs TRBV5-1 and TRBJ2-2; TRBD2 is a possible D gene (5 bases). The CDR3 contains 15 residues. V lost 4 bases, J lost 8 bases, and 18 bases lay in between. Germline CDR1 SGHRS, CDR2 YFSETQ. The CDR3 protein is CASSLRISAGGELFF. CDR3 bases: TGCGCCAGCAGCCTGCGAATTTCGGCGGGTGGGGAGCTGTTTTTT.

This chain uses TRBV12-3 or TRBV12-4 with TRBJ1-5, with D perhaps TRBD1 (5 bases). The CDR3 length is 13 residues. V was clipped by 8 bases and J by 0 bases, with 8 bases between them. CDR3 sequence reads: CASGAASNQPQHF. The CDR3 coding sequence is TGTGCCAGCGGGGCGGCTAGCAATCAGCCCCAGCATTTT.

The V gene is TRBV28, the J gene TRBJ1-2; D is uncertain. V was clipped by 4 bases and J by 4 bases, with 10 bases between them. The CDR3 spans 13 residues. In germline, CDR1 is MDHEN, CDR2 SYDVKM. The CDR3, as DNA: TGTGCCAGCAGTTCCGTCCTAGGCTATGGCTACACCTTC. As protein: CASSSVLGYGYTF.

The rearrangement joins TRBV12-3 or TRBV12-4 to TRBJ2-3, with 8 nucleotides matching TRBD1. The CDR3 sequence is 13 residues long. J was trimmed by 6 bases and V by 3 bases; bases with no gene match: 2. As DNA, the CDR3 is TGTGCCAGCAGTTTCGCAGGGGGCGATACGCAGTATTTT. Translated: CASSFAGGDTQYF.

This chain connects TRBV20-1 to TRBJ1-2, with D possibly being TRBD1 (5 bases). With 3 bases removed from V and 4 bases from J, the gap between germline ends came to 18 bases. Germline V gene sequence: CDR1 DFQATT, CDR2 SNEGSKA (reference sequence). This CDR3 contains 15 residues. The CDR3 coding sequence is TGCAGTGCTAGTCTCGGCCCTTCGGGGGGCTATGGCTACACCTTC. Translated, it gives CSASLGPSGGYGYTF.

This chain links TRBV20-1 with TRBJ1-1; perhaps TRBD1 as D (5 bases). Trimming cost V 3 bases and J 0 bases, with 14 bases left between them. This CDR3 is 15 amino acids long. Per the germline V gene, CDR1 is DFQATT and CDR2 is SNEGSKA (reference sequence). CDR3: CSASNSPGVNTEAFF. The CDR3 nucleotides are TGCAGTGCTAGTAACTCTCCGGGGGTGAACACTGAAGCTTTCTTT.

The rearrangement links TRBV27 to TRBJ1-1, with a tentative D call TRBD1 (5 bases). This CDR3 is 15 amino acids long. Germline CDR1 and CDR2: MNHEY and SMNVEV (reference sequence). Trimming removed 5 bases at V and 0 bases at J, with 13 bases between. The CDR3 region has the DNA TGTGCCAGCAGTCGAATTCAGGGCGTGAACACTGAAGCTTTCTTT. This gives the protein CASSRIQGVNTEAFF.

This chain joins TRBV5-8 and TRBJ2-7; 10 bases are shared with TRBD2. The V gene end was trimmed by 3 bases and the J gene end by 2 bases; junction bases not matched to a gene: 5. CDR1 and CDR2 (germline): SGHTS, YDEGEE. The CDR3 contains 15 residues. CDR3 sequence reads: CASSSAAGGAYEQYF. The CDR3, as DNA: TGTGCCAGCAGCTCAGCAGCGGGAGGGGCCTACGAGCAGTACTTC.

This clone was found once. This rearrangement joins TRBV18 to TRBJ2-5; TRBD1 aligns across 7 bases. Germline V gene data show CDR1 as KGHSH and CDR2 as LQKENI. The CDR3 is 14 residues long. Trimming cost V 6 bases and J 2 bases; bases outside gene matches: 6. CDR3 in amino acids: CASSPARGQETQYF. The DNA for the CDR3 is TGTGCCAGCTCCCCAGCCAGGGGGCAAGAGACCCAGTACTTC.

The V gene is TRBV5-1, the J gene TRBJ2-1; 9 bases fit TRBD1. Trimming took 3 bases from V and 4 from J; bases not matched to a gene: 5. CDR1 is SGHRS and CDR2 is YFSETQ in the germline V gene. The CDR3 spans 15 residues. The CDR3 sequence: CASSSGTGPYNEQFF. The CDR3 bases are TGCGCCAGCAGCTCCGGGACAGGGCCTTACAATGAGCAGTTCTTC.

The chain is built from TRBV10-3 and TRBJ2-6; D not certain. Trimming left V 0 bases short and J 4 bases short, with 13 bases between. The V gene's germline CDR1 is ENHRY and CDR2 SYGVKD. The length of the CDR3 is 17 residues. The CDR3 sequence: CAISESSVLAGANVLTF. The CDR3, as DNA: TGTGCCATCAGTGAGTCGTCTGTGCTGGCCGGGGCCAACGTCCTGACTTTC.

The CDR3 DNA is TGTGCCAGCAGCTTTAGCGGGGGTTTGGGTCACACCATATATTTT. Translated, it gives CASSFSGGLGHTIYF. The J gene is TRBJ1-3, the V gene TRBV7-6, with a possible D match to TRBD1 (5 bases). CDR3 size: 15 residues. Trimming took off 3 bases at V and 8 bases at J, with 17 bases between the two ends. Germline V gene sequence: CDR1 SGHVS, CDR2 FNYEAQ.

CDR3 loop: CASSYGSGEQYF. The CDR3 DNA reads TGTGCCAGCAGTTACGGATCAGGCGAGCAGTACTTC. This sequence joins TRBV27 and TRBJ2-7; D unclear. CDR1 and CDR2 (germline): MNHEY, SMNVEV (reference sequence). This CDR3 has 12 residues. The germline V and J ends were trimmed by 4 bases and 6 bases, with 10 bases remaining between them.

V usage is TRBV5-1 and J usage is TRBJ2-2, with D possibly TRBD2 on 5 matching bases. The germline gives CDR1 SGHRS, CDR2 YFSETQ. This CDR3 is 15 amino acids long. V was pared by 2 bases and J by 7 bases, with 15 bases between. The CDR3 DNA is TGCGCCAGCAGCTTACAAACCGGGGTTGGCGGGGAGCTGTTTTTT. Translated, it gives CASSLQTGVGGELFF.